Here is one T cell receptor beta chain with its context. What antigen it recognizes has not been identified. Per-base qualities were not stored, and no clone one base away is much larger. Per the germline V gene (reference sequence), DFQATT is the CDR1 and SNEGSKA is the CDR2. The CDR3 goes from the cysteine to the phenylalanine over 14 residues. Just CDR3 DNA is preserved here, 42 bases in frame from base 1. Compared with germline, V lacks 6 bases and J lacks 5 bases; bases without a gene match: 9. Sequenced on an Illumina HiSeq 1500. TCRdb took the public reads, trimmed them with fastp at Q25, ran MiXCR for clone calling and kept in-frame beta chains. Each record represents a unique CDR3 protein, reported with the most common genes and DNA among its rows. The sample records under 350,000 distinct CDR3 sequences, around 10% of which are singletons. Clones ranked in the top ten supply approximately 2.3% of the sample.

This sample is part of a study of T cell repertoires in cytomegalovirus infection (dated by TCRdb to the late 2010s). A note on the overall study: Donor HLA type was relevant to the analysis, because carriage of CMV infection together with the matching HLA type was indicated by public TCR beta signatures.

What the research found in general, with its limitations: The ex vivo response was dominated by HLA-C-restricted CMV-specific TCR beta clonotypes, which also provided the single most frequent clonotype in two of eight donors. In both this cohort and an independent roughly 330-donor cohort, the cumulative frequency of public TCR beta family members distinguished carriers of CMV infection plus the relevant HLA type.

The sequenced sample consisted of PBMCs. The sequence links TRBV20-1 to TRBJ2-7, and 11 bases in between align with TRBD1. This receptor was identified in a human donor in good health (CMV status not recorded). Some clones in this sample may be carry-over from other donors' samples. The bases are TGCAGTGCAGCCCGGGACAGGGGGGGGGACGAGCAGTACTTC. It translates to CSAARDRGGDEQYF.